This T cell receptor (beta chain) was identified in a study of T and B cells in COVID-19 patients. Background on the study: 18 of 20 active-infection patients had comorbidities associated with unfavorable COVID-19 outcome.

From blood, about 250-500 ng of genomic DNA served as TRB template. This CDR3 is built from 16 residues. The V gene's germline CDR1 is LNHNV and CDR2 YYDKDF (reference sequence). With 0 bases removed from V and 4 bases from J, the gap between germline ends came to 15 bases. Regarding the study as a whole: In COVID-19 patients, T cell receptor beta variable and joining gene use was reportedly strongly skewed.

This clonotype was picked up a small number of times. Its antigen is as yet unknown. BIOMED2 TRB-A/B primer pools were used in multiplex TRB PCR. One entry per CDR3 protein results from TCRdb running MiXCR on the multiplex PCR reads. This sample has 15,000 or so distinct CDR3 sequences, with about 26% found just once. The chain links TRBV15 to TRBJ1-2, with D possibly being TRBD1 (6 bases). The sample was blood. This sequence was found in a human donor who had recovered from COVID-19. The CDR3 DNA reads TGTGCCACCAGCAGAGATAGGGGGTCCAGGGTCTATGGCTACACCTTC. This translates into CATSRDRGSRVYGYTF.